These 24 T cell receptor beta chains share one sample of origin, sequenced in a study of PD-L1 blockade in urothelial cancer. Assay: immunoSEQ multiplex PCR; the TCRdb copy retains only in-frame clones and omits some. The table has about 42,000 clones, roughly 80% seen once; the top ten hold around 2.5%. The sample here was PBMCs, taken around atezolizumab (anti-PD-L1) treatment. Source of these receptors: a man between 65 and 85 years old with urothelial cancer.

In this sample, this clone turned up once. The rearrangement uses TRBV27 and TRBJ2-5; the match to TRBD2 covers 9 bases. The CDR3 has 13 residues. V shed 4 bases and J 4 bases; nucleotides not matched to a gene: 1. Germline V gene lookup returns CDR1 MNHEY and CDR2 SMNVEV (reference sequence). This CDR3 is CASSWGLAETQYF. The CDR3 DNA reads TGTGCCAGCAGTTGGGGACTAGCAGAGACCCAGTACTTC.

This chain connects TRBV28 to TRBJ2-1; 14 bases line up with TRBD2. The V and J ends lost 4 bases and 9 bases, in that order; junction bases with no gene match: 8. This CDR3 is 16 amino acids long. Per the germline V gene, CDR1 is MDHEN and CDR2 is SYDVKM. The CDR3 DNA sequence: TGTGCCAGCAGTTCCCCAGGGACTAGCGGGAGCGCTGAGCAGTTCTTC. This sequence encodes CASSSPGTSGSAEQFF.

The chain employs TRBV19 and TRBJ2-1; 9 bases match TRBD2. The CDR3 contains 14 residues. Germline CDR1 LNHDA, CDR2 SQIVND (reference sequence). J lost 9 bases, V lost 6 bases, and 9 bases had no gene match. CDR3 in DNA: TGTGCCAGTAGCGGGGCTAGCGGGATCACTGAGCAGTTCTTC. Amino acid sequence: CASSGASGITEQFF. Based on the CDR3 plus reference TRBV19 and TRBJ2-1, the full variable domain is DGGITQSPKYLFRKEGQNVTLSCEQNLNHDAMYWYRQDPGQGLRLIYYSQIVNDFQKGDIAEGYSVSREKKESFPLTVTSAQKNPTAFYLCASSGASGITEQFFGPGTRLTVL.

The chain carries TRBV5-1 and TRBJ2-7; D is possibly TRBD2 (6 bases). Germline-derived CDR1 and CDR2 are SGHRS and YFSETQ. The CDR3 covers 13 residues. V was cut by 2 bases and J by 7 bases, with 13 bases left in between. CDR3 region: CASSFSTRGEQYF. The CDR3, as DNA: TGCGCCAGCAGCTTTAGTACCCGGGGGGAGCAGTACTTC.

The rearrangement joins TRBV7-3 to TRBJ2-4; D perhaps matches TRBD1 (5 bases). The V gene's germline CDR1 is SGHTA and CDR2 FQGTGA. Trimming shortened V by 2 bases and J by 3 bases, and 8 bases separated the two germline ends. CDR3 size: 14 residues. The CDR3 here is CASSLGAGKNIQYF. DNA for the CDR3: TGTGCCAGCAGCTTAGGGGCTGGCAAAAACATTCAGTACTTC.

The CDR3 region is CASSPKPMMNTEAFF. CDR3 coding DNA: TGCGCCAGCAGCCCCAAACCTATGATGAACACTGAAGCTTTCTTT. This chain uses TRBV4-3 with TRBJ1-1; no definite D call. Germline loops: CDR1 LGHNA, CDR2 YSLEER. The CDR3 is made up of 15 amino acids. V lost 4 bases, J lost 0 bases, and 12 bases lay in between.

The chain has TRBV18 and TRBJ1-1; 9 nucleotides align to TRBD1. The V gene's germline CDR1 is KGHSH and CDR2 LQKENI. This CDR3 has 16 residues. Trimming at V came to 3 bases and at J to 5 bases, leaving 10 bases not matched to a gene. DNA for the CDR3: TGTGCCAGCTCACCGTCGACAGGGGGAGGTCGGACTGAAGCTTTCTTT. It translates to CASSPSTGGGRTEAFF.

This chain uses TRBV7-9 with TRBJ2-3, with D possibly being TRBD1 (5 bases). CDR1 and CDR2 (germline): SEHNR, FQNEAQ (reference sequence). V was pared by 0 bases and J by 3 bases, with 7 bases between. The CDR3 totals 14 residues. The CDR3 spells CASSLARVTDTQYF. As DNA, the CDR3 is TGTGCCAGCAGCTTAGCCAGGGTAACAGATACGCAGTATTTT.

The chain couples TRBV2 to TRBJ1-5, with D tentatively TRBD1 (6 bases). This CDR3 has 14 amino acids. Between the trimmed V and J ends, which lost 6 bases and 6 bases, there was a span of 15 bases. Germline-derived CDR1 and CDR2 are SNHLY and FYNNEI. The CDR3 loop reads CASRVRGSAQPQHF. The CDR3, as DNA: TGTGCCAGCAGAGTGAGGGGGAGTGCTCAGCCCCAGCATTTT.

The V and J genes are TRBV29-1 and TRBJ1-2; no clear D. The germline CDR1 and CDR2 sequences are SQVTM and ANQGSEA. This CDR3 is 8 amino acids long. The V end was cut by 7 bases, the J end by 10 bases, with 7 bases between. CDR3 region: CSDGDYTF. CDR3 bases: TGCAGCGACGGAGACTACACCTTC.

The rearrangement uses TRBV9 and TRBJ1-1; 7 bases align to TRBD1. V was clipped by 4 bases and J by 6 bases; unmatched bases: 12. CDR3 length: 15 residues. Germline-derived CDR1 and CDR2 are SGDLS and YYNGEE. CDR3 loop: CASSFTGGQLSEAFF. In DNA form, the CDR3 reads TGTGCCAGCAGCTTCACCGGGGGACAGTTATCTGAAGCTTTCTTT.

The chain employs TRBV28 and TRBJ2-7; 7 nucleotides line up with TRBD1. Germline trimming cut 6 bases from V and 3 bases from J; bases unmatched to any gene: 11. CDR3 length: 15 residues. Germline V gene sequence: CDR1 MDHEN, CDR2 SYDVKM. This CDR3 reads CASRGDRERVYEQYF. CDR3 nucleotides: TGTGCCAGCAGGGGAGACAGGGAACGGGTCTACGAGCAGTACTTC.

V and J are TRBV28 and TRBJ2-7, with D possibly TRBD2 on 7 matching bases. The V gene's germline CDR1 is MDHEN and CDR2 SYDVKM. V was pared by 7 bases and J by 1 base, with 23 bases between. The CDR3 length is 17 residues. The CDR3 DNA reads as TGTGCCAGCACCACCCACTCTAGCGGAGGGGGTTCCTACGAGCAGTACTTC. This translates into CASTTHSSGGGSYEQYF.

The chain employs TRBV15 and TRBJ2-2; D is ambiguous. The V gene's germline CDR1 is LNHNV and CDR2 YYDKDF (reference sequence). Trimming shortened V by 0 bases and J by 6 bases, and 5 bases separated the two germline ends. There are 13 residues in the CDR3. The DNA for the CDR3 is TGTGCCACCAGCAGAGACCTCCCCGGGGAGCTGTTTTTT. Translation: CATSRDLPGELFF.

This chain joins TRBV4-2 and TRBJ2-4; 11 bases are a match to TRBD2. Losses at the gene ends were 0 bases for V and 6 bases for J; bases not matched to a gene: 7. Per germline, CDR1 LGHNA and CDR2 YNFKEQ. This CDR3 contains 17 residues. In DNA, the CDR3 is TGTGCCAGCAGCCAAGAAGCACTAGCGGGAGACTTAAACATTCAGTACTTC. Translated, it gives CASSQEALAGDLNIQYF.

The V gene is TRBV7-2, the J gene TRBJ1-5; possibly TRBD1 for D (6 bases). This CDR3 has 14 residues. From germline, CDR1 is SGHTA and CDR2 FQGNSA. V lost 5 bases to trimming and J lost 9 bases, with 17 bases between them. CDR3 sequence reads: CASSLGADGTPQHF. CDR3 nucleotide sequence: TGTGCCAGCAGCCTGGGGGCGGACGGGACGCCCCAGCATTTT.

This chain connects TRBV21-1 to TRBJ2-7; the D call TRBD2 from the table was never checked on the DNA. TRBV21-1 is a pseudogene locus. The CDR3 spans 14 residues. This CDR3 is CASTKFGGGPEQYF. The CDR3 bases are TGTGCCAGCACCAAATTCGGGGGAGGGCCCGAGCAGTACTTC.

The chain employs TRBV4-3 and TRBJ2-3, with 7 nucleotides matching TRBD1. CDR3 length: 17 residues. Germline V gene lookup returns CDR1 LGHNA and CDR2 YSLEER. The V gene end was trimmed by 1 base and the J gene end by 5 bases; junction bases not matched to a gene: 12. In DNA, the CDR3 is TGCGCCAGCAGCCAAGGGGCCCGGGACAGTGGAGGAGATACGCAGTATTTT. This encodes CASSQGARDSGGDTQYF.

The genes are TRBV5-4 and TRBJ2-1, with TRBD2 matching 7 bases. This CDR3 has 16 residues. Germline CDR1 and CDR2: SGHNT and YYREEE (reference sequence). Germline trimming cut 0 bases from V and 9 bases from J; bases unmatched to any gene: 12. Written as DNA, the CDR3 is TGTGCCAGCAGCTTGGGAGGCGCGGGAGAGTACGGTGAGCAGTTCTTC. This codes for CASSLGGAGEYGEQFF.

Written as DNA, the CDR3 is TGTGCCAGCAGTTACCCCGGGTCCAGAATCTATGGCTACACCTTC. Protein product: CASSYPGSRIYGYTF. The chain uses TRBV6-6 and TRBJ1-2; D unclear. This CDR3 has 15 residues. The ends were cut back, 2 bases at V and 4 bases at J, with 14 bases in the middle. Germline-derived CDR1 and CDR2 are MNHNY and SVGAGI (reference sequence).

The chain carries TRBV4-2 and TRBJ2-7; 7 nucleotides line up with TRBD1. The CDR3 spans 14 residues. The germline V gene encodes CDR1 LGHNA and CDR2 YNFKEQ. The ends lost 5 bases at V and 7 bases at J; junction bases unmatched: 11. CDR3 DNA sequence: TGTGCCAGCAGCTCGACAGGGCTTTCGGAAGAGCAGTACTTC. This translates into CASSSTGLSEEQYF.

This clone was observed a handful of times. V is TRBV6-5 and J is TRBJ1-4; D gene uncertain. CDR1 is MNHEY and CDR2 is SVGAGI in the germline V gene. The V end lost 6 bases, the J end lost 13 bases, and 24 bases lay between the germline ends. CDR3 length: 15 amino acids. The CDR3 DNA reads as TGTGCCAGCAGCCGAACCTTGAACCCCGAGGGTGGACTGTTTTTT. This codes for CASSRTLNPEGGLFF.

The chain carries TRBV28 and TRBJ1-2; D remains ambiguous. The length of the CDR3 is 14 residues. V lost 5 bases and J 7 bases, leaving 17 bases between the germline ends. CDR1 is MDHEN, CDR2 SYDVKM, per germline. CDR3 nucleotides: TGTGCCAGCAGTACGGAGGAGTTAGTTGGTGGCTACACCTTC. Encoded protein: CASSTEELVGGYTF.

This chain joins TRBV9 and TRBJ2-1, with 11 bases identical to TRBD2. Germline CDR1 reads SGDLS; CDR2 reads YYNGEE. This CDR3 comprises 16 residues. The junction had 3 bases not matched to a gene; V was cut back by 4 bases and J by 0 bases. The CDR3 sequence: CASSILAGDSYNEQFF. CDR3 DNA sequence: TGTGCCAGCAGCATACTAGCGGGAGACTCCTACAATGAGCAGTTCTTC.